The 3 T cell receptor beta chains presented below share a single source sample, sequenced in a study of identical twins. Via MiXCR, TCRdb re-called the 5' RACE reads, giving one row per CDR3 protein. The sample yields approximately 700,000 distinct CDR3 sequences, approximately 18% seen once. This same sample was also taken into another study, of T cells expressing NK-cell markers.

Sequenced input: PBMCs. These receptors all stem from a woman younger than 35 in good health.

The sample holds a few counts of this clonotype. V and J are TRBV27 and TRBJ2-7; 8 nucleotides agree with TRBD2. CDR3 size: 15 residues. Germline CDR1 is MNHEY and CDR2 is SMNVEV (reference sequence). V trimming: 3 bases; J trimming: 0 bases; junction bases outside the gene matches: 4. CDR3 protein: CASSFGSGTSYEQYF. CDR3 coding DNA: TGTGCCAGCAGTTTCGGTAGCGGGACCTCCTACGAGCAGTACTTC.

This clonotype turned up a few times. The CDR3, as DNA: TGTGCCAGCAGCCCCGCCCAGGGTCATAGGGGCTACACCTTC. It specifies CASSPAQGHRGYTF. The chain has TRBV7-2 and TRBJ1-2, with D maybe TRBD1 (5 bases). Germline CDR1 is SGHTA and CDR2 is FQGNSA. The CDR3 runs to 14 residues. V shed 5 bases and J shed 8 bases, with 18 bases lying between them.

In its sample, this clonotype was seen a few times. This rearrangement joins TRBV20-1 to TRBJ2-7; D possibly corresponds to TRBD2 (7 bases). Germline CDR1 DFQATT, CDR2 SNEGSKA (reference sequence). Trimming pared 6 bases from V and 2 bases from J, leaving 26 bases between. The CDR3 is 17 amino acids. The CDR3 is CSAPSKLGGVRAYEQYF. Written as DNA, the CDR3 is TGCAGTGCCCCATCCAAACTAGGGGGGGTGAGGGCCTACGAGCAGTACTTC.